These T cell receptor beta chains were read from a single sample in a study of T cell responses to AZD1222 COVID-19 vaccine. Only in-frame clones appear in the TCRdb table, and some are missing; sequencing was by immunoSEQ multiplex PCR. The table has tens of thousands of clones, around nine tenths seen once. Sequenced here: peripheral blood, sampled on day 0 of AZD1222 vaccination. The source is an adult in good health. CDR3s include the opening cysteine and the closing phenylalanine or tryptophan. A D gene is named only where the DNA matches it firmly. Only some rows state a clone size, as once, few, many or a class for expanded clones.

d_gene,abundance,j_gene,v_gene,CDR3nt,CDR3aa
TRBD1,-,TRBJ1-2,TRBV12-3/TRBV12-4,TGTGCCAGCAGGCCAGGGGGGAACTATGGCTACACCTTC,CASRPGGNYGYTF
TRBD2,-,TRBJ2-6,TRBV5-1,TGCGCCAGCAGCTTGTTAGGGCTAGCGGGACCCTCTGGGGCCAACGTCCTGACTTTC,CASSLLGLAGPSGANVLTF
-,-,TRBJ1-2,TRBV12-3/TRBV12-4,TGTGCCAGCAGTTTCGGGCAGAACTATGGCTACACCTTC,CASSFGQNYGYTF
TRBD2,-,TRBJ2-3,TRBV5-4,TGTGCCAGCAGCTCAGGGACTAGCGGCCGTCGGAGTACGCAGTATTTT,CASSSGTSGRRSTQYF
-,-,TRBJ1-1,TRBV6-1,TGTGCCAGCAGTGAAATGGCGGCGCTCGAAGCTTTCTTT,CASSEMAALEAFF
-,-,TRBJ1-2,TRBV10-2,TGCGCCAGCAGTGTACCCCCCCCCGGGGAGGTGAGCGGAGGTGGCTACACCTTC,CASSVPPPGEVSGGGYTF
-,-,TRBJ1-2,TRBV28,TGTGCCAGCAGTTTCGGTCAGGGAAGCTATGGCTACACCTTC,CASSFGQGSYGYTF
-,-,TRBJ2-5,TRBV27,TGTGCCAGCAGCTTTGCGGGGAGAGAGACCCAGTACTTC,CASSFAGRETQYF
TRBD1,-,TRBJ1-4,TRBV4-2,TGTGCCAGCAGCGAAAATGACAGGGGGATGAGTGAAAAACTGTTTTTT,CASSENDRGMSEKLFF
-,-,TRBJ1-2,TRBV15,TGTGCCACCAGCCCTACAGCAGCTAACTATGGCTACACCTTC,CATSPTAANYGYTF
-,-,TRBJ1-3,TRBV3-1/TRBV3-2,TGTGCCAGCAGCCAAGATATACGGGGAGGGGGAAACACCATATATTTT,CASSQDIRGGGNTIYF
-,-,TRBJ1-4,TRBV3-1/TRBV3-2,TGTGCCAGCAGCCAAGCGGCGGCCTCTGAAAAACTGTTTTTT,CASSQAAASEKLFF
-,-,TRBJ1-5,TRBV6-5,TGTGCCAGCAGGGACCGGGACGGGCCGGCCCAGCATTTT,CASRDRDGPAQHF
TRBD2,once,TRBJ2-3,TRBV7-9,TGTGCCAGCAGTCCCGGACTAGCGGGGGGGGGCACAGATACGCAGTATTTT,CASSPGLAGGGTDTQYF
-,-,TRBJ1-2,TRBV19,TGTGCCAGTTCCGGGGACCGACGGGGCTACACCTTC,CASSGDRRGYTF
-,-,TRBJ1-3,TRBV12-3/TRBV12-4,TGTGCCATCGACAGGAGCTCTGGAAACACCATATATTTT,CAIDRSSGNTIYF
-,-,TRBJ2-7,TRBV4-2,TGTGCCAGCAGCCAAGCCGAGGGGGTATCATACGAGCAGTACTTC,CASSQAEGVSYEQYF
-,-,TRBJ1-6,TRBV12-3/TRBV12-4,TGTGCCAGCAGTTTGTTTAATTCACCCCTCCACTTT,CASSLFNSPLHF
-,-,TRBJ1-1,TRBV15,TGTGCCACCAGCAGGCCAGCAGGGAAGGATGAAGCTTTCTTT,CATSRPAGKDEAFF
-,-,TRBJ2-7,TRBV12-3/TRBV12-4,TGTGCCAGCACCCCCGGAGGGGGCGACGAGCAGTACTTC,CASTPGGGDEQYF
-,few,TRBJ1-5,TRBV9,TGTGCCAGCAGCACGGACGTGGCTAGCAATCAGCCCCAGCATTTT,CASSTDVASNQPQHF
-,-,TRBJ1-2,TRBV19,TGTGCCAGTAGTATAGATAATCGTGGTTATGACACCCGCTATGGCTACACCTTC,CASSIDNRGYDTRYGYTF
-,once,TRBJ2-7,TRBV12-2,TGTGCAAGTCGCTTAGGCCCGGGACAGGGGTCGTACGAGCAGTACTTC,CASRLGPGQGSYEQYF
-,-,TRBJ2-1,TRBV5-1,TGCGCCAGCAGCGCCGGCGGCTACAATGAGCAGTTCTTC,CASSAGGYNEQFF
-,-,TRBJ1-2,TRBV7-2,TGTGCCAGCAGCTTAGGTAAAGGGCACAGCTATGGCTACACCTTC,CASSLGKGHSYGYTF
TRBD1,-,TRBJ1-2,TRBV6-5,TGTGCCAGCAGGAAGGGGGACAGAGACTATGGCTACACCTTC,CASRKGDRDYGYTF
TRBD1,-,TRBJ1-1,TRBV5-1,TGCGCCAGCAGCGCCGGACAGGGGGGGTCTGAAGCTTTCTTT,CASSAGQGGSEAFF
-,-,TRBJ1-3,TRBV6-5,TGTGCCAGCAGAGAGCCTCCTGGAAACACCATATATTTT,CASREPPGNTIYF
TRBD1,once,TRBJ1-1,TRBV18,TGTGCCAGCTCACCAAACGCCGTCAGGGGGCCCACTGAAGCTTTCTTT,CASSPNAVRGPTEAFF
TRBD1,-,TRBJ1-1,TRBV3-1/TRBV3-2,TGTGCCAGCAGCCTCTCCGGGACAGGGGTGGGCACTGAAGCTTTCTTT,CASSLSGTGVGTEAFF
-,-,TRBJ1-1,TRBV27,TGTGCCAGCAGTTTATGGTCAGGGAACACTGAAGCTTTCTTT,CASSLWSGNTEAFF
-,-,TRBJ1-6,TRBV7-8,TGTGCCAGCAGCTTCACCAGGGAGAATTCACCCCTCCACTTT,CASSFTRENSPLHF
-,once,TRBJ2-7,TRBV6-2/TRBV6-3,TGTGCCAGCAGTCCCGACACAGGGAGCGAGCAGTACTTC,CASSPDTGSEQYF
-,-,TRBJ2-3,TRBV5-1,TGCGCCAGCGCCGGGAGTTCCACAGATACGCAGTATTTT,CASAGSSTDTQYF
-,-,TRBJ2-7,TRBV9,TGTGCCAGCAGCGAGGACAGCTCTTCCTCCTACGAGCAGTACTTC,CASSEDSSSSYEQYF
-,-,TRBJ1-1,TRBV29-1,TGCAGCGTCGCTGGGACCGAAGGCACTGAAGCTTTCTTT,CSVAGTEGTEAFF
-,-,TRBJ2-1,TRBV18,TGTGCCAGCTCAGAGGACCCTGGCCCCTACAATGAGCAGTTCTTC,CASSEDPGPYNEQFF
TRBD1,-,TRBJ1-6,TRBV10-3,TGTGCCATCAGTGCGCAGGGGGATTCACCCCTCCACTTT,CAISAQGDSPLHF
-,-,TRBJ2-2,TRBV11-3,TGTGCCAGCAGCTCCGAGGAAGTTTCAGGCGGGGAGCTGTTTTTT,CASSSEEVSGGELFF
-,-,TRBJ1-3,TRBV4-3,TGCGCCAGCAGCCAAGATCTCGGGGTCCCCTCCTCTGGAAACACCATATATTTT,CASSQDLGVPSSGNTIYF
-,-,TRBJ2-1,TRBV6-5,TGTGCCAGCAGTTACAATCTGGGCAATGAGCAGTTCTTC,CASSYNLGNEQFF
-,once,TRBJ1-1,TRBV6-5,TGTGCCAGCGGTCGGGGGCAGATTTGGGCTTTCTTT,CASGRGQIWAFF
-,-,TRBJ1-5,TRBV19,TGTGCCAGTAGTTCTTTAGGGCGGCAGCCCCAGCATTTT,CASSSLGRQPQHF
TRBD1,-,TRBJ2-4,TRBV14,TGTGCCAGCAGCCAATCGACAGGGTCCGCCATTCAGTACTTC,CASSQSTGSAIQYF
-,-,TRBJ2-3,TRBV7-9,TGTGCCAGCAGCTTAGTATGGTACATAAAGGGATGGGGCACAGATACGCAGTATTTT,CASSLVWYIKGWGTDTQYF
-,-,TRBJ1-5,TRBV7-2,TGTGCCAGCAGCCCGCAAAGGGGGAATCAGCCCCAGCATTTT,CASSPQRGNQPQHF
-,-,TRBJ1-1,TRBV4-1,TGCGCCAGCAGCCAAGATGAGAGGTCAGCTTTCTTT,CASSQDERSAFF
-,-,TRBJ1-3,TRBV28,TGTGCCAGCAGTGCCTTCGGGGCAGGGGGAAACACCATATATTTT,CASSAFGAGGNTIYF
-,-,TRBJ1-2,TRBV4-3,TGCGCCAGCAGCCAGTTGACCGGGGGCCTCTATGGCTACACCTTC,CASSQLTGGLYGYTF
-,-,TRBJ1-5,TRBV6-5,TGTGCCAGCAGGGGGACCAATCAGCCCCAGCATTTT,CASRGTNQPQHF
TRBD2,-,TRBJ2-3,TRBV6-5,TGTGCCAGCGGCCGGGACTACAGGGATACGCAGTATTTT,CASGRDYRDTQYF